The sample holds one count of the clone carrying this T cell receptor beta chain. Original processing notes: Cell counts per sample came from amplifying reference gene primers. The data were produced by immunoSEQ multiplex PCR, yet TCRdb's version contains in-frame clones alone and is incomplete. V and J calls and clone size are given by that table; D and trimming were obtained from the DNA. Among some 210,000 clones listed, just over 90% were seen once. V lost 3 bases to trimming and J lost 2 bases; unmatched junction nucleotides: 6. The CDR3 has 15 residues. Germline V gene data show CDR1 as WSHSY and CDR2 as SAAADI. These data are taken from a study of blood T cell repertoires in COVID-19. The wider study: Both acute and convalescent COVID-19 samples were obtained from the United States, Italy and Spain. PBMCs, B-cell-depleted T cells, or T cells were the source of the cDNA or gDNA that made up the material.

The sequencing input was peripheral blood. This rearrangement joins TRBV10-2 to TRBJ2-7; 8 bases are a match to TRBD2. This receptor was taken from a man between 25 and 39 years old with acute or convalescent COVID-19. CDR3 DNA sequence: TGCGCCAGCAGTGAATCGGGGGGGCTGACCTACGAGCAGTACTTC. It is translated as CASSESGGLTYEQYF.